This T cell receptor (beta chain) was sequenced during a study of cytomegalovirus exposure and HLA in healthy donors. Findings of the study overall: The majority of CMV-associated TCR beta chains were reported as apparently HLA-restricted in a later analysis.

Note on this clone: What it recognizes is unknown.

Germline CDR1 and CDR2: SGHRS and YFSETQ. The CDR3 has 15 residues. J was trimmed by 6 bases and V by 3 bases; bases with no gene match: 6. Both 60 Vbeta primers and 13 Jbeta primers went into the PCR. Using immunoSEQ multiplex PCR, the repertoire was profiled, and TCRdb retains in-frame clones only, with some absent. The table records around 200,000 clones, 70% to 80% of them present only once. The rearrangement joins TRBV5-1 to TRBJ2-7, with 13 bases that match TRBD2. Sequenced sample: PBMCs. This sequence was found in a woman aged 30 to 39 in good health and CMV-seropositive. CDR3 bases: TGCGCCAGCAGCTACGGACTAGCGGGGGTTTTCGAGCAGTACTTC. Amino acids: CASSYGLAGVFEQYF.